These T cell receptor beta chains were read from a single sample in a study of shared clonotypes between healthy human individuals. The assay was immunoSEQ multiplex PCR, and TCRdb's table has in-frame clones only and misses some. The sample contains 2.3 million or so clones, 80% to 95% of which appear only once. Sequenced sample: naive CD4+ T cells from PBMCs. Every receptor here comes from a man aged 18 to 29 in good health. Some clones in this sample may be carry-over from other donors' samples. CDR3s include the opening cysteine and the closing phenylalanine or tryptophan. The D gene is left open where the match is weak. The size field is filled for only some rows; it gives once, few, many or a size class.

CDR3: CASSLRVGEQYF; DNA: TGTGCCAGCAGCCTAAGAGTTGGCGAGCAGTACTTC; V: TRBV7-2; D: NA; J: TRBJ2-7; size: NA
CDR3: CASSYSRPLNTEAFF; DNA: TGTGCCAGCAGTTACTCGAGACCCCTGAACACTGAAGCTTTCTTT; V: TRBV6-5; D: NA; J: TRBJ1-1; size: NA
CDR3: CASSPRTPRGMNTEAFF; DNA: TGTGCCAGCAGTCCAAGAACCCCTCGGGGCATGAACACTGAAGCTTTCTTT; V: TRBV27; D: NA; J: TRBJ1-1; size: NA
CDR3: CASSPPVKVGNEQFF; DNA: TGTGCCAGCTCACCACCGGTCAAAGTTGGCAATGAGCAGTTCTTC; V: TRBV18; D: NA; J: TRBJ2-1; size: NA
CDR3: CASSADTNTEAFF; DNA: TGTGCCAGCAGTGCTGACACGAACACTGAAGCTTTCTTT; V: TRBV2; D: NA; J: TRBJ1-1; size: few
CDR3: CASSPLGGRINQPQHF; DNA: TGTGCCAGCAGCCCTTTGGGGGGACGGATCAATCAGCCCCAGCATTTT; V: TRBV7-8; D: NA; J: TRBJ1-5; size: once
CDR3: CASSRDRGTEAFF; DNA: TGCGCCAGCAGCCGGGACAGGGGCACTGAAGCTTTCTTT; V: TRBV10-1; D: TRBD1; J: TRBJ1-1; size: NA
CDR3: CASNLRPENTGELFF; DNA: TGTGCCAGCAACCTCCGCCCCGAGAACACCGGGGAGCTGTTTTTT; V: TRBV5-5; D: NA; J: TRBJ2-2; size: once
CDR3: CASSPKGGTSVVSEQFF; DNA: TGTGCCAGCAGCCCCAAGGGCGGGACTAGCGTAGTAAGTGAGCAGTTCTTC; V: TRBV5-4; D: TRBD2; J: TRBJ2-1; size: NA
CDR3: CASSPPGADTQYF; DNA: TGTGCCAGCAGTCCCCCGGGCGCAGATACGCAGTATTTT; V: TRBV6-5; D: NA; J: TRBJ2-3; size: NA
CDR3: CASSLQGAGKISYTF; DNA: TGTGCCAGCAGTTTGCAGGGGGCAGGGAAAATCAGCTACACCTTC; V: TRBV28; D: TRBD1; J: TRBJ1-2; size: NA
CDR3: CASSIGRGSYNEQFF; DNA: TGTGCCAGCAGCATAGGACGGGGCTCCTACAATGAGCAGTTCTTC; V: TRBV12-2; D: NA; J: TRBJ2-1; size: NA
CDR3: CASSAPAGIYGYTF; DNA: TGTGCCAGCAGTGCCCCCGCCGGTATCTATGGCTACACCTTC; V: TRBV6-6; D: NA; J: TRBJ1-2; size: NA
CDR3: CASSQLGRLAGNEQYF; DNA: TGCGCCAGCAGCCAATTAGGTAGGCTAGCGGGAAACGAGCAGTACTTC; V: TRBV4-1; D: TRBD2; J: TRBJ2-7; size: once
CDR3: CASSLDPAPGSYEQYF; DNA: TGTGCCAGCAGCTTAGATCCTGCCCCGGGATCCTACGAGCAGTACTTC; V: TRBV11-2; D: NA; J: TRBJ2-7; size: NA
CDR3: CASSYVGGSGNTIYF; DNA: TGTGCCAGCAGTTACGTGGGGGGCTCTGGAAACACCATATATTTT; V: TRBV6-5; D: NA; J: TRBJ1-3; size: NA
CDR3: CASSSFWDRGTDTQYF; DNA: TGTGCCAGCAGCTCGTTTTGGGACAGGGGTACAGATACGCAGTATTTT; V: TRBV5-5; D: TRBD1; J: TRBJ2-3; size: NA
CDR3: CASSIQPGGAGEKLFF; DNA: TGTGCCAGCAGCATTCAACCAGGGGGCGCGGGGGAAAAACTGTTTTTT; V: TRBV2; D: TRBD1; J: TRBJ1-4; size: NA
CDR3: CASGLAIGGFQETQYF; DNA: TGTGCTAGTGGTTTGGCCATCGGGGGATTCCAAGAGACCCAGTACTTC; V: TRBV12-5; D: NA; J: TRBJ2-5; size: NA
CDR3: CAIQSTLAGDTDTQYF; DNA: TGTGCCATCCAATCGACCCTAGCGGGAGACACAGATACGCAGTATTTT; V: TRBV6-6; D: TRBD2; J: TRBJ2-3; size: NA
CDR3: CASSQDRTNTEAFF; DNA: TGCGCCAGCAGCCAAGATCGAACAAACACTGAAGCTTTCTTT; V: TRBV4-1; D: NA; J: TRBJ1-1; size: NA
CDR3: CASSVRLADNEQFF; DNA: TGTGCCAGCTCAGTCCGACTAGCGGACAATGAGCAGTTCTTC; V: TRBV18; D: TRBD2; J: TRBJ2-1; size: NA
CDR3: CASSHGAGQSFADTQYF; DNA: TGCGCCAGCAGCCACGGTGCGGGACAGTCTTTCGCAGATACGCAGTATTTT; V: TRBV4-3; D: NA; J: TRBJ2-3; size: once
CDR3: CASSSERGNTIYF; DNA: TGTGCCAGCAGCAGTGAACGGGGTAACACCATATATTTT; V: TRBV7-3; D: NA; J: TRBJ1-3; size: NA
CDR3: CASSLLAGGIGGEQFF; DNA: TGTGCCAGCAGTTTATTAGCGGGAGGGATTGGGGGTGAGCAGTTCTTC; V: TRBV28; D: TRBD2; J: TRBJ2-1; size: NA
CDR3: CATRLGGGPQETQYF; DNA: TGTGCCACCCGACTGGGGGGCGGCCCCCAAGAGACCCAGTACTTC; V: TRBV10-3; D: NA; J: TRBJ2-5; size: NA
CDR3: CASSQTGDGTDTQYF; DNA: TGTGCCAGCTCGCAGACAGGGGATGGTACAGATACGCAGTATTTT; V: TRBV18; D: TRBD1; J: TRBJ2-3; size: NA
CDR3: CASSKQGAPTGELFF; DNA: TGTGCCAGCAGTAAACAGGGTGCCCCCACCGGGGAGCTGTTTTTT; V: TRBV7-2; D: NA; J: TRBJ2-2; size: NA
CDR3: CASSVDRVNSPLHF; DNA: TGTGCCAGCAGTGTGGACAGGGTTAATTCACCCCTCCACTTT; V: TRBV25-1; D: TRBD1; J: TRBJ1-6; size: once
CDR3: CASSQQGNTEAFF; DNA: TGTGCCAGCAGCCAACAGGGGAACACTGAAGCTTTCTTT; V: TRBV7-3; D: NA; J: TRBJ1-1; size: few
CDR3: CASSPGRVRDTIYF; DNA: TGTGCCAGCAGCCCGGGGCGCGTGCGGGACACCATATATTTT; V: TRBV6-5; D: NA; J: TRBJ1-3; size: once
CDR3: CSAQGQYGETQYF; DNA: TGCAGCGCCCAGGGACAGTATGGCGAGACCCAGTACTTC; V: TRBV29-1; D: TRBD1; J: TRBJ2-5; size: NA
CDR3: CASSQGRRFSGSGVSYNEQFF; DNA: TGCGCCAGCAGCCAGGGTCGACGGTTTTCCGGATCGGGGGTCTCCTACAATGAGCAGTTCTTC; V: TRBV4-1; D: NA; J: TRBJ2-1; size: once
CDR3: CAILCYLVGTNTTCSTGELFF; DNA: TGTGCCATCCTCTGTTACTTGGTAGGGACTAACACCACCTGTTCCACCGGGGAGCTGTTTTTT; V: TRBV21-1; D: NA; J: TRBJ2-2; size: NA
CDR3: CASSLSIRYDQPQHF; DNA: TGTGCCAGCAGTTTATCTATTCGCTATGATCAGCCCCAGCATTTT; V: TRBV27; D: NA; J: TRBJ1-5; size: NA
CDR3: CASSTSGSEADTQYF; DNA: TGTGCCAGCAGCACAAGCGGGAGTGAAGCAGATACGCAGTATTTT; V: TRBV7-9; D: TRBD2; J: TRBJ2-3; size: NA
CDR3: CASSPGVGQGADTQYF; DNA: TGTGCCAGCAGCCCGGGGGTCGGACAGGGGGCAGATACGCAGTATTTT; V: TRBV11-3; D: TRBD1; J: TRBJ2-3; size: NA
CDR3: CASSTRLSQDTQYF; DNA: TGTGCCAGCAGTACTAGGTTGAGTCAAGATACGCAGTATTTT; V: TRBV27; D: NA; J: TRBJ2-3; size: NA
CDR3: CASSLGNSPDRGDNEQFF; DNA: TGCGCCAGCAGCTTGGGTAATTCCCCTGACAGGGGAGATAATGAGCAGTTCTTC; V: TRBV5-1; D: TRBD1; J: TRBJ2-1; size: once
CDR3: CASSDRGRSHGYTF; DNA: TGTGCCAGCAGCGACAGGGGGCGATCTCATGGCTACACCTTC; V: TRBV7-2; D: TRBD1; J: TRBJ1-2; size: NA
CDR3: CASSLGLAGEETQYF; DNA: TGCGCCAGCAGCTTGGGCCTAGCGGGAGAGGAGACCCAGTACTTC; V: TRBV5-1; D: TRBD2; J: TRBJ2-5; size: NA
CDR3: CASKGIGTPQETQYF; DNA: TGTGCCAGCAAAGGGATAGGGACGCCCCAAGAGACCCAGTACTTC; V: TRBV28; D: NA; J: TRBJ2-5; size: NA
CDR3: CASSNLRDRVMNTEAFF; DNA: TGTGCCAGTAGTAACCTCCGGGACAGGGTCATGAACACTGAAGCTTTCTTT; V: TRBV19; D: TRBD1; J: TRBJ1-1; size: NA
CDR3: CASSEGLADTGTQYF; DNA: TGTGCCAGCAGTGAGGGACTAGCGGACACAGGTACGCAGTATTTT; V: TRBV2; D: TRBD2; J: TRBJ2-3; size: NA
CDR3: CASSGLAVYGYTF; DNA: TGTGCCAGCAGTGGACTGGCAGTCTATGGCTACACCTTC; V: TRBV2; D: NA; J: TRBJ1-2; size: few
CDR3: CASTDGVFNQPQHF; DNA: TGTGCCAGCACGGATGGGGTATTCAATCAGCCCCAGCATTTT; V: TRBV6-6; D: NA; J: TRBJ1-5; size: once
CDR3: CASSLMGQSSSTDTQYF; DNA: TGTGCCAGCAGCTTAATGGGGCAGTCCTCTAGCACAGATACGCAGTATTTT; V: TRBV7-3; D: NA; J: TRBJ2-3; size: NA
CDR3: CASSLGGSPYEQYF; DNA: TGTGCCAGCAGCTTAGGGGGCAGCCCCTACGAGCAGTACTTC; V: TRBV7-2; D: NA; J: TRBJ2-7; size: NA
CDR3: CASSQTSGPTDTQYF; DNA: TGCGCCAGCAGCCAGACTAGCGGCCCCACAGATACGCAGTATTTT; V: TRBV5-1; D: TRBD2; J: TRBJ2-3; size: NA
CDR3: CASSPPEGRNGYTF; DNA: TGTGCCAGCTCACCACCGGAGGGTAGGAATGGCTACACCTTC; V: TRBV18; D: NA; J: TRBJ1-2; size: NA
CDR3: CASTDVGFETGSGELFF; DNA: TGTGCCAGCACCGACGTCGGTTTCGAGACGGGGTCCGGGGAGCTGTTTTTT; V: TRBV25-1; D: NA; J: TRBJ2-2; size: NA
CDR3: CASSAHQNTEAFF; DNA: TGTGCCAGCAGTGCCCACCAGAACACTGAAGCTTTCTTT; V: TRBV25-1; D: NA; J: TRBJ1-1; size: NA
CDR3: CASSLLGIRGEKLFF; DNA: TGTGCCAGCAGTTTATTGGGGATAAGGGGTGAAAAACTGTTTTTT; V: TRBV27; D: NA; J: TRBJ1-4; size: NA